This T cell receptor (beta chain) was found in a study of shared clonotypes between healthy human individuals. Study details: Three CD4 naive, three CD4 memory, two CD8 naive and one CD8 memory plate were used per donor. Study-level results: Among a few donors, approximately 5% of naive CD4 clonotypes were found in common.

As regards this clone: The antigen is undetermined.

All of the donors resided in Nashville, Tennessee, and each was a Caucasian adult. Trimming shortened V by 0 bases and J by 0 bases, and 8 bases separated the two germline ends. In germline, CDR1 is SQVTM, CDR2 ANQGSEA. The CDR3 runs 15 residues. Profiling relied on immunoSEQ multiplex PCR, and the TCRdb table lists in-frame clones only, not all of them. The sample lists about 2.3 million clones; approximately 93% were seen once. The receptor comes from a man between 18 and 29 years old in good health. Some clones in this sample may be carry-over from other donors' samples. Sequenced input: naive CD4+ T cells from PBMCs. The subset: CD45RA+ positively selected. The chain joins TRBV29-1 to TRBJ2-2; D not resolved. CDR3 sequence: CSVEENRANTGELFF. DNA for the CDR3: TGCAGCGTTGAAGAAAATAGGGCGAACACCGGGGAGCTGTTTTTT.